This T cell receptor beta chain derives from a study of blood T cell repertoires in COVID-19. Study details: Acute and convalescent COVID-19 samples came from the United States, Italy and Spain. In each case, the material was cDNA or gDNA derived from T cells, B-cell-depleted T cells, or PBMCs.

Per the authors' pipeline: Nucleated cell counts were estimated from reference gene primer amplification. Here immunoSEQ multiplex PCR was the method, and the copy in TCRdb shows in-frame clones only, minus some. The DNA gave D and trimming, while V, J and clone size come from that table. Found here are 50,000 or so clones, over 80% of them singletons; the top ten hold 16%. This clone is labeled large. Germline CDR1 and CDR2: GTSNPN and SVGIG (reference sequence). This CDR3 is 14 amino acids long. Trimming took 2 bases from V and 10 from J, leaving 18 bases between them. The TCR originated in a middle-aged man with acute or convalescent COVID-19. Sequencing used peripheral blood. The chain links TRBV30 to TRBJ1-5; D gene ambiguous. The CDR3 loop reads CAWSSTVGNEPQHF. CDR3 nucleotide sequence: TGTGCCTGGAGTTCGACGGTGGGCAACGAACCCCAGCATTTT.